Listed below are T cell receptor beta chains from one sample, sequenced in a study of radiation and T cells in renal cell carcinoma. The table came from immunoSEQ multiplex PCR; TCRdb's copy has only in-frame clones and leaves some out. The repertoire holds more than 75,000 clones, with about 79% as singletons. The sample consisted of blood, taken from a patient whose treatment included radiotherapy and nephrectomy. The receptors shown here come from a man in his 60s with renal cell carcinoma. The CDR3 runs from the conserved cysteine through the conserved F or W.

TRBV2	CASLPGQGNYEQYF
TRBV10-3	CAISESSHEQYF
TRBV5-1	CASSIRTGGVPTDTQYF
TRBV5-4	CASSWSTGLNTEAFF
TRBV29-1	CSVAGTGGETQYF
TRBV5-5	CASSPKLVPGSDEQYF
TRBV5-4	CASSFDYLNTGELFF
TRBV7-9	CASSYPSNEQFF
TRBV6-6	CASSYRGGYEQYF
TRBV5-1	CASSLGVLSGTGVQETQYF
TRBV28	CATDIGNSGANVLTF
TRBV27	CASTGLGQRDTQYF
TRBV5-6	CASSLEGGLSTSGNTIYF
TRBV11-3	CASSYDYYSYEQYF
TRBV6-5	CASSYSGTGELFF
TRBV9	CASSIRTSGEETQYF
TRBV27	CASSSTRGSSYEQYF
TRBV6-5	CASSSRTGRQPQHF
TRBV7-9	CASSLTGSYNEQFF
TRBV19	CASSTRGDPANYGYTF
TRBV4-1	CASSQGWVGRASDTQYF
TRBV5-6	CASSFGIHYEQYF
TRBV6-1	CASRPGLAASGAQYF
TRBV6-5	CASRSTGGYGNTIYF
TRBV2	CASSGFRGYGYTF
TRBV7-2	CASSLWGGEANTQYF
TRBV27	CASSLGVSGNEQYF
TRBV29-1	CSVEDPDGAGDTQYF
TRBV28	CASSQGNYGYTF
TRBV6-5	CASSSDGNYNEQFF
TRBV19	CASSIGIRRPQHF
TRBV28	CASRDRVKTQYF
TRBV29-1	CSVEKGADTQYF
TRBV28	CASSYFPGQGLETQYF
TRBV5-1	CASSLAGQGGYGYTF
TRBV5-5	CASSPRTHGGETQYF
TRBV4-2	CASSQDPLAGGLLSYEQYF
TRBV30	CASSGAHNEKLFF
TRBV15	CATSRVKGAGQETQYF
TRBV5-4	CASSLVQGGDTQYF
TRBV11-2	CASSLGYSGEQFF
TRBV14	CASSGDRGYGYTF
TRBV4-2	CASSQGTGAGSPFTDTQYF
TRBV6-5	CASRMGGAGTGELFF
TRBV25-1	CASSVTGGLTEAFF
TRBV29-1	CSVGQGGDTQYF